This T cell receptor (beta chain) was observed in a study of technical replicates of blood from a handful of donors (dated by TCRdb to 2015 to 2018). The germline V gene gives CDR1 as SGHDN and CDR2 as FVKESK. CDR3 length: 15 amino acids, cysteine to phenylalanine. Left in the record is the CDR3 DNA by itself, 45 bases read in frame from the first base. The junction carries 8 bases between V and J, which are trimmed by 0 bases and 0 bases respectively. This clone is a singleton in its sample. Its antigen is still unknown. Per-base quality was not reported, and no clone a single base away is much larger than it. The method behind the library was the immunoSEQ multiplex PCR assay. The immuneACCESS repertoire file appears here via TCRdb, limited to in-frame rearrangements. These files lack a portion of the clones; in checked studies, under half of the deficit traces to unresolved V genes, and the cause of the others is not known. The sample data list about 15,000 clones, and 65% to 90% of these were observed just once. The ten largest clones take up roughly 12% of the sample.

This receptor chain uses TRBV14 and TRBJ2-5, and TRBD1 may be the D gene, going by 6 matching bases. What was sequenced was PBMCs. The clonotype comes from a human donor in good health. The CDR3 reads as follows: CASSQDRGYQETQYF. The DNA is TGTGCCAGCAGCCAAGACAGGGGCTACCAAGAGACCCAGTACTTC.